This T cell receptor (beta chain) derives from a study of cytomegalovirus exposure and HLA in healthy donors. V was clipped by 0 bases and J by 3 bases, with 10 bases between them. Germline V gene sequence: CDR1 SGHRS, CDR2 YFSETQ. This CDR3 is built from 15 residues. PCR amplification relied on 60 Vbeta primers (plus 13 Jbeta primers). The assay was immunoSEQ multiplex PCR, and TCRdb's table has in-frame clones only and misses some. Among more than 150,000 clones listed, 80% were seen once. The receptor comes from a boy aged 5-17 years in good health and CMV-seronegative. The chain recombines TRBV5-1 with TRBJ2-1; D remains unclear. Input material: PBMCs. DNA of the CDR3: TGCGCCAGCAGCTTGGTTTCAGAAAGCTACAATGAGCAGTTCTTC. This sequence encodes CASSLVSESYNEQFF.